A selection of T cell receptor beta chains follows, all from one sample in a study of cytomegalovirus exposure and HLA in healthy donors. Only in-frame clones appear in the TCRdb table, and some are missing; sequencing was by immunoSEQ multiplex PCR. The top ten clones hold roughly 2% of a sample with roughly 76,000 clones, roughly 88% of them seen once. Sequenced sample: PBMCs. The origin of the receptors is a woman aged 25 to 45 in good health and CMV-seronegative. CDR3s include the opening cysteine and the closing phenylalanine or tryptophan.

CDR3aa: CASSVGGSSGNTIYF
j_gene: TRBJ1-3
v_gene: TRBV6-5

CDR3aa: CSSIASGGGYTF
j_gene: TRBJ1-2
v_gene: TRBV7-9

CDR3aa: CASSPRVSPGTQYF
j_gene: TRBJ2-3
v_gene: TRBV19

CDR3aa: CASRLAGGPREQFF
j_gene: TRBJ2-1
v_gene: TRBV6-1

CDR3aa: CASSRLGERNEQFF
j_gene: TRBJ2-1
v_gene: TRBV5-4

CDR3aa: CASRLDRGQNTGELFF
j_gene: TRBJ2-2
v_gene: TRBV27

CDR3aa: CASSLLGGQINQPQHF
j_gene: TRBJ1-5
v_gene: TRBV28

CDR3aa: CASSQTGDQPQHF
j_gene: TRBJ1-5
v_gene: TRBV11-2

CDR3aa: CASSLSGTSIYEQFF
j_gene: TRBJ2-1
v_gene: TRBV27

CDR3aa: CASTPSAGPYGYTF
j_gene: TRBJ1-2
v_gene: TRBV28

CDR3aa: CSASRDYEQYF
j_gene: TRBJ2-7
v_gene: TRBV20-1

CDR3aa: CASSHGTSGTETQYF
j_gene: TRBJ2-5
v_gene: TRBV5-1

CDR3aa: CASSLRVPGLKNTGELFF
j_gene: TRBJ2-2
v_gene: TRBV28

CDR3aa: CASSLWARQGANYGYTF
j_gene: TRBJ1-2
v_gene: TRBV28

CDR3aa: CASSPGTGRSTDTQYF
j_gene: TRBJ2-3
v_gene: TRBV11-3

CDR3aa: CASSQDGSASGVNEQYF
j_gene: TRBJ2-7
v_gene: TRBV4-1

CDR3aa: CASSMSQGEQYF
j_gene: TRBJ2-7
v_gene: TRBV27

CDR3aa: CASSPPGGYEQYF
j_gene: TRBJ2-7
v_gene: TRBV28

CDR3aa: CASSPRRDSSYEQYF
j_gene: .
v_gene: TRBV18

CDR3aa: CASSSMDLNYEQYF
j_gene: TRBJ2-7
v_gene: TRBV7-3

CDR3aa: CASSLGQGGYGYTF
j_gene: TRBJ1-2
v_gene: TRBV28

CDR3aa: CSARGIYGYTF
j_gene: TRBJ1-2
v_gene: TRBV20-1

CDR3aa: CASSPTRHEQYF
j_gene: TRBJ2-7
v_gene: TRBV7-9

CDR3aa: CASSEAVPEGADTQYF
j_gene: TRBJ2-3
v_gene: TRBV2

CDR3aa: CASSTGLAGGYNEQFF
j_gene: TRBJ2-1
v_gene: TRBV10-1

CDR3aa: CASRSLGTSGSGEQYF
j_gene: TRBJ2-7
v_gene: TRBV19

CDR3aa: CASSLVPTGPTDTQYF
j_gene: TRBJ2-3
v_gene: TRBV5-1

CDR3aa: CASTPGGTSVEQYF
j_gene: TRBJ2-7
v_gene: TRBV27

CDR3aa: CSGRRTGFFTEAFF
j_gene: TRBJ1-1
v_gene: TRBV29-1

CDR3aa: CASSLTDRGGYTF
j_gene: TRBJ1-2
v_gene: TRBV7-3

CDR3aa: CASSLVMGAGINTEAFF
j_gene: TRBJ1-1
v_gene: TRBV5-6

CDR3aa: CASSQDRSSYSYNEQFF
j_gene: TRBJ2-1
v_gene: TRBV14

CDR3aa: CASSSGQPGELFF
j_gene: TRBJ2-2
v_gene: TRBV5-6

CDR3aa: CASSIASLSNQPQHF
j_gene: TRBJ1-5
v_gene: TRBV19

CDR3aa: CASSKKRDRVYYGYTF
j_gene: TRBJ1-2
v_gene: TRBV21-1

CDR3aa: CASSLDRENTEAFF
j_gene: TRBJ1-1
v_gene: TRBV7-6

CDR3aa: CATSRGPSGNSYEQYF
j_gene: TRBJ2-7
v_gene: TRBV15

CDR3aa: CASSIVGSASSYNEQFF
j_gene: TRBJ2-1
v_gene: TRBV19

CDR3aa: CASSTTGLAGPTDTQYF
j_gene: TRBJ2-3
v_gene: TRBV27

CDR3aa: CASSLDRVNEQFF
j_gene: TRBJ2-1
v_gene: TRBV11-3

CDR3aa: CASSPRQGRQGEQYF
j_gene: TRBJ2-7
v_gene: TRBV9

CDR3aa: CASSRGGYTF
j_gene: TRBJ1-2
v_gene: TRBV7-9

CDR3aa: CASSLAQGRNEQFF
j_gene: TRBJ2-1
v_gene: TRBV7-2

CDR3aa: CAISEKGGRYNEQYF
j_gene: TRBJ2-7
v_gene: TRBV10-3

CDR3aa: CASSVLTGSQPQHF
j_gene: TRBJ1-5
v_gene: TRBV2

CDR3aa: CASSYSRSTRHNEQFF
j_gene: TRBJ2-1
v_gene: TRBV6-5

CDR3aa: CASSRDSIYGYTF
j_gene: TRBJ1-2
v_gene: TRBV16

CDR3aa: CASSVRSGGTDTQYF
j_gene: TRBJ2-3
v_gene: TRBV2

CDR3aa: CASSRGGETQYF
j_gene: TRBJ2-5
v_gene: TRBV4-1

CDR3aa: CASSFEGGNYGYTF
j_gene: TRBJ1-2
v_gene: TRBV5-4

CDR3aa: CASSLASTDTQYF
j_gene: TRBJ2-3
v_gene: TRBV7-3

CDR3aa: CASSPPGASKNIQYF
j_gene: TRBJ2-4
v_gene: TRBV18

CDR3aa: CASSYSSLYEQYF
j_gene: TRBJ2-7
v_gene: TRBV6-5

CDR3aa: CASSTGGAASGNTIYF
j_gene: TRBJ1-3
v_gene: TRBV19

CDR3aa: CASSYLGQGSGNTIYF
j_gene: TRBJ1-3
v_gene: TRBV6-5